This T cell receptor beta chain comes out of a study of blood T cell repertoires in COVID-19. Methods used by the authors: From reference gene primer amplification, estimates of nucleated cell counts were derived. Some clones are missing from TCRdb's copy, which holds only in-frame ones; the method was immunoSEQ multiplex PCR. D and trimming come from the DNA, and the V and J calls and clone size come from that table. This table holds about 120,000 clones, about 80% found once. CDR3 length: 15 amino acids. CDR1 and CDR2 (germline): MNHEY, SVGEGT. V lost 2 bases, J lost 2 bases, and 4 bases stayed unmatched.

Sequencing was carried out using peripheral blood. The receptor was isolated from a man in his 60s with active or convalescent COVID-19. The chain is built from TRBV6-2 or TRBV6-3 and TRBJ1-1; 8 positions agree with TRBD1. The CDR3 DNA is TGTGCCAGCAGTTACCCGACAGGGGTAAACACTGAAGCTTTCTTT. Its translation is CASSYPTGVNTEAFF.